This T cell receptor beta chain was recovered during a study of shared clonotypes between healthy human individuals. Germline V CDR1 and CDR2: MDHEN, SYDVKM. The CDR3 length is 12 residues. V lost 3 bases to trimming and J lost 9 bases, with 6 bases between them. Study conclusions and caveats: Among donors, sharing of clonotypes was expected to be affected by sequencing depth. Around 4.7% of naive CD4 clonotypes were shared across four donors.

To note about this clone: Its cognate antigen is unknown.

For each subset, genomic DNA was distributed in equal portions over several immunoSEQ plates. Assay: immunoSEQ multiplex PCR; the TCRdb copy retains only in-frame clones and omits some. The sample has 500,000 or so clones; more than 95% are singletons. V usage is TRBV28 and J usage is TRBJ1-6; D ambiguous. This TCR was recovered from a woman aged 25 to 39 in good health. The sequenced sample consisted of naive CD4+ T cells sorted from blood. Sample subset: CD45RA+ positively selected. The CDR3 DNA reads as TGTGCCAGCAGTTTTCAGACTTCACCCCTCCACTTT. It is translated as CASSFQTSPLHF.